Sequencing of this T cell receptor beta chain was carried out in a study of PD-L1 blockade in urothelial cancer. Study details: Timepoints chosen for blood analysis were 3 weeks (second dose) and 6 weeks after treatment start.

For this clone: Additional DNA sequences in this sample encode the identical CDR3.

Germline CDR1 SNHLY, CDR2 FYNNEI. This CDR3 has 13 residues. Trimming cost V 0 bases and J 4 bases, with 6 bases left between them. Method: immunoSEQ multiplex PCR; TCRdb's copy keeps in-frame clones and lacks some. The table lists 80,000 to 95,000 clones, over 80% of them singletons, with under 10% in the top ten. Time point specified: peripheral blood 6 weeks after treatment start. Locally advanced or metastatic urothelial carcinoma affected all patients. The sequence came from a man between 65 and 80 years old with urothelial cancer. This sample comprised PBMCs, obtained around atezolizumab (anti-PD-L1) treatment. V gene TRBV2 combines with J gene TRBJ2-5, with D uncertain. Here the CDR3 reads CASSEARGETQYF. The CDR3 DNA reads TGTGCCAGCAGTGAAGCGCGTGGAGAGACCCAGTACTTC.